The entry below describes one T cell receptor beta chain. V lost 0 bases and J 4 bases, leaving 6 bases between the germline ends. CDR1 and CDR2 from the germline V gene are SGHAT and FQNNGV. The length of the CDR3 is 14 residues. Using its own MiXCR run on the RT-PCR reads, TCRdb lists one record per CDR3 protein. The table lists about 780,000 distinct CDR3 sequences, roughly 20% of them singletons. This specimen belongs to a study of response to subunit inactivated influenza vaccine. The chain joins TRBV11-2 to TRBJ2-2; D uncertain. This clonotype was sampled from a middle-aged man who received an inactivated influenza vaccine. Here the sequenced sample was PBMCs from blood, taken 5 to 6 days after vaccination. The CDR3 DNA reads as TGTGCCAGCAGCTTAGATGTCAGCACCGGGGAGCTGTTTTTT. Translated, it gives CASSLDVSTGELFF.